A single sample gave rise to the 9 T cell receptor beta chains below, sequenced in a study of blood T cell repertoires in COVID-19 (dated by TCRdb to the early 2020s). The library came from the immunoSEQ multiplex PCR assay. The source is immuneACCESS, and TCRdb retained only in-frame sequences with V and J called. Part of the clones is not carried over; for the studies checked, unresolved V genes explain less than half of this, and the remainder is unexplained. Here the sample has about 73,000 clones; around 83% occur a single time. Of the sample, roughly 5.6% is held by the ten largest clones. Input material: peripheral blood. Source of these receptors: a man aged 45 to 65 with active COVID-19.

The CDR3 is CASSTHRQGGYTF. CDR3 coding DNA: TGTGCCAGTAGTACCCACCGACAGGGGGGCTACACCTTC. The chain has TRBV19 and TRBJ1-2, with TRBD1 identical over 8 bases. The CDR3 sequence is 13 residues long. The germline V gene has CDR1 LNHDA and CDR2 SQIVND (reference sequence). The V gene end was trimmed by 4 bases and the J gene end by 8 bases; junction bases not matched to a gene: 6.

The J gene is TRBJ2-5, the V gene TRBV15, with TRBD2 as a possible D gene (5 bases). V lost 3 bases, J lost 0 bases, and 11 bases lay in between. The CDR3 has 15 amino acids. CDR1 is LNHNV and CDR2 is YYDKDF in the germline V gene (reference sequence). The DNA of the CDR3 is TGTGCCACCAGCAGGGGAGATCCCTACCAAGAGACCCAGTACTTC. Protein: CATSRGDPYQETQYF.

CDR3 sequence: CASSPPGTYEQYF. The CDR3 DNA follows: TGTGCCAGCAGTCCCCCGGGGACCTACGAGCAGTACTTC. The rearrangement uses TRBV12-3 or TRBV12-4 and TRBJ2-7; possible D gene TRBD2, 5 bases. Trimming left V 5 bases short and J 2 bases short, with 10 bases between. The CDR3 runs 13 residues.

This chain's CDR3 is CASSSRDSLNSPLHF. As DNA, the CDR3 is TGTGCCAGCAGCTCCCGGGACAGCTTGAATTCACCCCTCCACTTT. V and J are TRBV7-9 and TRBJ1-6, with TRBD1 identical over 7 bases. Germline CDR1 and CDR2: SEHNR and FQNEAQ (reference sequence). This CDR3 contains 15 residues. V shed 4 bases, J shed 7 bases, and the junction held 7 bases outside the gene matches.

This chain joins TRBV5-1 and TRBJ1-6; no reliable D call. V lost 0 bases and J 13 bases, leaving 17 bases between the germline ends. Germline V gene lookup returns CDR1 SGHRS and CDR2 YFSETQ. This CDR3 comprises 15 residues. Here the CDR3 DNA reads TGCGCCAGCAGCTTGGAGCGGTCAGGCGAATTTCCCCTCCACTTT. It encodes CASSLERSGEFPLHF. Together with reference TRBV5-1 and TRBJ1-6, the CDR3 gives the full variable domain: KAGVTQTPRYLIKTRGQQVTLSCSPISGHRSVSWYQQTPGQGLQFLFEYFSETQRNKGNFPGRFSGRQFSNSRSEMNVSTLELGDSALYLCASSLERSGEFPLHFGNGTRLTVT.

The chain combines TRBV7-2 with TRBJ2-7; no clear D gene. Germline V lookup: CDR1 SGHTA, CDR2 FQGNSA. Trimming stripped 5 bases from V and 3 bases from J, with 5 bases between. The CDR3 is 11 residues long. CDR3 sequence: CASSPYYEQYF. In DNA, the CDR3 is TGTGCCAGCAGCCCTTACTACGAGCAGTACTTC.

This clone was detected only once. The rearrangement uses TRBV4-1 and TRBJ2-1, with D tentatively TRBD2 (5 bases). The germline V gene encodes CDR1 MGHRA and CDR2 YSYEKL. The CDR3 is 16 amino acids. V dropped 0 bases and J dropped 3 bases, with 12 bases sitting between them. CDR3 in DNA: TGCGCCAGCAGCCAAGATGCGTCGGGGAACTACAATGAGCAGTTCTTC. Translation gives CASSQDASGNYNEQFF.

The rearrangement links TRBV5-1 to TRBJ2-3, with a tentative D call TRBD1 (5 bases). Germline CDR1 and CDR2: SGHRS and YFSETQ. The CDR3 totals 14 residues. V was clipped by 4 bases and J by 2 bases, with 11 bases between them. The CDR3 is CASSPDIPTDTQYF. The CDR3 coding sequence is TGCGCCAGCAGCCCGGACATACCCACAGATACGCAGTATTTT.

Here the CDR3 DNA reads TGTGCCAGCAGCACTAGCGGGTTAAGCTCCTACAATGAGCAGTTCTTC. As protein: CASSTSGLSSYNEQFF. The chain combines TRBV14 with TRBJ2-1, with 9 bases that match TRBD2. V lost 5 bases, J lost 0 bases, and 5 bases stayed unmatched. The germline gives CDR1 SGHDN, CDR2 FVKESK. The CDR3 is 16 residues long.